This paragraph reports one TCR beta chain. Its antigen target is currently unknown. Per-base quality was not reported, and no clone a single base away is much larger than it. The trial excluded patients who had a history of autoimmune disease or who were on systemic immunosuppression. In every dose cohort, peripheral blood was drawn for TCR sequencing at baseline, cycle 4 day 1, and cycle 7 day 1. The samples were drawn from a first-in-human, open-label, multicenter phase I dose-escalation trial of ivuxolimab. Adults with locally advanced or metastatic melanoma, renal cell, hepatocellular, or head and neck squamous cell carcinoma were enrolled in the trial. Before TCR sequencing, CD4+ and CD8+ T cells were separately sorted from peripheral blood. From cysteine to phenylalanine, the CDR3 is 15 amino acids long. Only CDR3 DNA is held: 45 bases, read in frame from base 1. Compared with germline, V lacks 5 bases and J lacks 6 bases; bases without a gene match: 11. Taken from the germline V gene, the CDR1 and CDR2 loops are SGHVS and FQNEAQ.

For sequencing of the TCRbeta CDR3 region, genomic DNA was extracted from the sorted cells. The immunoSEQ Assay was used for sequencing of TCRbeta CDR3 regions. The table comes from immuneACCESS by way of TCRdb, which keeps in-frame sequences with V and J called. Part of the clones is missing from these tables; in studies checked, under half for an unresolved V gene and the rest for unknown reasons. The table for this sample lists 70,000 or so clones; around 88% of them were counted only once. About 2.1% of the sample is in the top ten clones. The entry originates in a study of OX40 agonist ivuxolimab in advanced cancers. A note on the overall study: Ivuxolimab was a fully human IgG2 agonistic monoclonal antibody targeting the costimulatory receptor OX40 (CD134). The paper covers the monotherapy dose-escalation part of the phase I ivuxolimab trial, which included N of about 50 patients. Among the roughly 52 dose-escalation patients, about 19 had hepatocellular carcinoma, roughly 15 melanoma, 9 renal cell carcinoma and 9 head and neck cancer. Partial responses were achieved by three dose-escalation patients, of whom one had hepatocellular carcinoma and two had cutaneous melanoma. The dose-escalation cohort was 80% to 90% male with a mean age of approximately 59 years, ranging from 23 to 79. Intravenous ivuxolimab was administered to patients every 2 weeks at six dose levels: 0.01, 0.1, 0.3, 1.5, 3 and 10 mg/kg. The point of sequencing TCRbeta in the periphery was to test whether ivuxolimab changed TCR sequence diversity and drove clonal T-cell expansion. Patients were allowed to have had prior anti-PD-1, anti-PD-L1 or anti-CTLA-4 therapy, and more than 35% of the dose-escalation patients had been treated with checkpoint inhibitors. What the work shows at the level of the full study, not this receptor alone: Low levels of normalized T-cell clonal expansion were also shown by some nonresponding patients. At doses of 0.1 to 3.0 mg/kg, clonal expansion of both CD4+ and CD8+ T cells in blood was seen between baseline and week 6. In the 0.1-3.0 mg/kg groups, partial responders had among the lowest normalized peripheral clonal expansion, particularly in CD8+ T cells. Antigen specificity was not determined for the clonally expanded peripheral T cells. After ivuxolimab, more expanded clones were found on average in CD8+ T cells than in CD4+ T cells.

Material: CD4+ or CD8+ T cells sorted from blood, obtained in a trial of the OX40 agonist ivuxolimab. The rearranged chain carries TRBV7-8 and TRBJ2-3, and 7 junctional nucleotides match TRBD1. This TCR derives from an adult with an advanced solid tumor such as melanoma, head and neck, liver or kidney cancer. The CDR3 amino acid sequence is: CASSGLRGLGDTQYF. In nucleotide form, the sequence is TGTGCCAGCAGCGGACTGAGGGGGCTAGGGGATACGCAGTATTTT.